These T cell receptor beta chains were read from a single sample in a study of post-analysis software for immune sequencing data. TCRdb redid the calling of the PCR reads with MiXCR, one entry per CDR3 protein. Here the sample spans approximately 660,000 distinct CDR3 sequences, approximately 59% being singletons. The sequenced sample consisted of blood. The receptor source for this set is a girl aged 2-9 years with multiple sclerosis. Both conserved end residues are part of each CDR3. A D gene is named only where the DNA matches it firmly. The size field is filled for only some rows; it gives once, few, many or a size class.

v_gene	abundance	d_gene	j_gene	CDR3aa	CDR3nt
TRBV20-1	few	.	TRBJ2-5	CSAPRGETQYF	TGCAGTGCTCCCCGGGGAGAGACCCAGTACTTC
TRBV6-1	.	.	TRBJ1-1	CASSGYVNTEAFF	TGTGCCAGCAGTGGATACGTGAACACTGAAGCTTTCTTT
TRBV12-3/TRBV12-4	.	.	TRBJ1-2	CASTLTRDGYTF	TGTGCCAGCACCCTAACACGTGATGGCTACACCTTC
TRBV5-1	few	.	TRBJ2-3	CASSLELENPIDTQYF	TGCGCCAGCAGCTTGGAACTGGAGAACCCAATAGATACGCAGTATTTT
TRBV10-3	few	TRBD2	TRBJ2-5	CAISLAGGEETQYF	TGTGCCATCAGCCTAGCGGGAGGAGAGGAGACCCAGTACTTC
TRBV12-3/TRBV12-4	.	.	TRBJ2-3	CASSPTGPSTDTQYF	TGTGCCAGCAGTCCAACAGGGCCTAGCACAGATACGCAGTATTTT
TRBV7-2	.	TRBD1	TRBJ1-2	CANSLDRGGYTF	TGTGCCAACAGCTTAGACAGGGGAGGCTACACCTTC
TRBV10-3	.	.	TRBJ1-4	CAISESLSAGEKLFF	TGTGCCATCAGTGAGTCGTTGAGCGCGGGAGAAAAACTGTTTTTT
TRBV5-6	few	.	TRBJ2-3	CASSPDVGTLDTQYF	TGTGCCAGCAGCCCCGACGTAGGGACTCTAGATACGCAGTATTTT
TRBV28	few	.	TRBJ2-7	CASSRRGAGAYEQYF	TGTGCCAGCAGTCGCCGGGGGGCGGGAGCCTACGAGCAGTACTTC